A selection of T cell receptor beta chains follows, all from one sample in a study of human T cells and chemical hapten exposure. TCRdb redid the calling of the RACE reads with MiXCR, one entry per CDR3 protein. The top ten hold around 5.8% of the sample, which has approximately 44,000 distinct CDR3 sequences, 3.5% to 4.5% seen once. Sequencing was performed on whole blood. The receptors here all came from a human donor in good health. Some clones in this sample may be carry-over from other donors' samples. The CDR3 runs from the conserved cysteine through the conserved F or W. D genes are given only for firm matches. Clone sizes are given selectively: once, few, many, or a class where the clone is expanded.

d_call	v_call	clone_size	j_call	cdr3_aa	cdr3_nt
NA	TRBV9	many	TRBJ2-7	CASSVGSVAYEQYF	TGTGCCAGCAGCGTAGGGTCTGTCGCCTACGAGCAGTACTTC
NA	TRBV12-3/TRBV12-4	many	TRBJ2-2	CASSQLERNTGELFF	TGTGCCAGCAGTCAACTTGAACGGAACACCGGGGAGCTGTTTTTT
TRBD1	TRBV7-3	many	TRBJ1-6	CASSLTQGASSPLHF	TGTGCCAGCAGCTTAACTCAGGGGGCAAGTTCACCCCTCCACTTT
NA	TRBV28	many	TRBJ2-7	CASSLSTPRYEQYF	TGTGCCAGCAGTTTGTCGACCCCGCGGTACGAGCAGTACTTC
NA	TRBV18	many	TRBJ1-3	CASSPGGSSGNTIYF	TGTGCCAGCTCACCGGGGGGGAGCTCTGGAAACACCATATATTTT
NA	TRBV28	NA	TRBJ2-5	CASKPAQLASKTQYF	TGTGCCAGCAAGCCGGCCCAACTGGCATCGAAGACCCAGTACTTC
TRBD2	TRBV28	many	TRBJ2-1	CASSLLFGRSSYNEQFF	TGTGCCAGCAGTCTGCTGTTCGGGAGGAGCTCCTACAATGAGCAGTTCTTC
TRBD1	TRBV29-1	many	TRBJ1-1	CSSRQGANTEAFF	TGCAGCAGCAGACAGGGGGCAAACACTGAAGCTTTCTTT
TRBD1	TRBV28	many	TRBJ1-1	CASSELGDRDPEAFF	TGTGCCAGCAGCGAACTGGGAGACAGGGACCCTGAAGCTTTCTTT
TRBD1	TRBV20-1	few	TRBJ1-6	CSAGGTGNSPLHF	TGCAGTGCCGGCGGGACAGGCAATTCACCCCTCCACTTT
NA	TRBV6-5	many	TRBJ1-2	CASRPRGQLNYGYTF	TGTGCCAGCAGACCACGAGGACAGCTAAACTATGGCTACACCTTC